The 19 T cell receptor beta chains in this list originate from one sample, sequenced in a study of shared clonotypes between healthy human individuals. Produced via immunoSEQ multiplex PCR; TCRdb's table is partial and in-frame only. The table has hundreds of thousands of clones, 70% to 80% seen once. The sample taken for sequencing was PBMCs. All receptors come from a middle-aged woman in good health. Some clones in this sample may be carry-over from other donors' samples.

The rearrangement links TRBV5-1 to TRBJ2-7; 11 nucleotides line up with TRBD2. CDR1 SGHRS and CDR2 YFSETQ come from the germline V gene. Trimming took 3 bases from V and 0 from J; bases not matched to a gene: 2. CDR3 size: 15 residues. The chain's CDR3 is CASSSGLADSYEQYF. The CDR3 DNA follows: TGCGCCAGCAGCTCGGGACTAGCGGACTCCTACGAGCAGTACTTC.

The rearrangement links TRBV5-8 to TRBJ2-7; the D call may be TRBD1 or TRBD2 (5 bases each). CDR1 and CDR2 (germline): SGHTS, YDEGEE. The CDR3 consists of 14 residues. V lost 6 bases, J lost 0 bases, and 13 bases lay in between. The CDR3 DNA is TGTGCCAGCACCGAACCCGGGACCTCCTACGAGCAGTACTTC. It yields the protein CASTEPGTSYEQYF.

This clone was observed once. The rearrangement joins TRBV5-1 to TRBJ2-3, with TRBD2 matching over 8 bases. The CDR3 has 15 amino acids. V gave up 7 bases and J gave up 1 base; unmatched junction bases: 8. Germline loops: CDR1 SGHRS, CDR2 YFSETQ. CDR3 residues: CASGTSGSRTDTQYF. The DNA for the CDR3 is TGCGCCAGCGGAACGAGCGGGAGCCGCACAGATACGCAGTATTTT.

The chain recombines TRBV6-5 with TRBJ1-2; D is ambiguous. The length of the CDR3 is 13 residues. V was clipped by 0 bases and J by 6 bases, with 8 bases between them. Germline values: CDR1 MNHEY, CDR2 SVGAGI. The CDR3 DNA follows: TGTGCCAGCAGTTACTCGAGGAAACATGGCTACACCTTC. It is translated as CASSYSRKHGYTF.

This clone was recorded once. Given the absence of the conserved phenylalanine or tryptophan at the CDR3 end, a read error is likely. The V gene is TRBV7-2, the J gene TRBJ2-7; D is undetermined. This CDR3 is 12 amino acids long. The germline gives CDR1 SGHTA, CDR2 FQGNSA. Trimming pared 5 bases from V and 2 bases from J, leaving 7 bases between. CDR3 bases: TGTGCCAGCAGCCGTGTGGCCTACGAGCAGTACTCC. It codes for CASSRVAYEQYS.

The gene calls are TRBV18 and TRBJ2-1; 14 bases are a match to TRBD2. The CDR3 has 18 amino acids. V was pared by 2 bases and J by 5 bases, with 8 bases of the junction left unmatched. Looked up from germline, CDR1 is KGHSH and CDR2 is LQKENI. For the CDR3, the DNA is TGTGCCAGCTCACCAGGGACTAGCGGGAGCTATACGAACAATGAGCAGTTCTTC. This codes for CASSPGTSGSYTNNEQFF. The whole variable domain, remainder taken from reference TRBV18 and TRBJ2-1, is NAGVMQNPRHLVRRRGQEARLRCSPMKGHSHVYWYRQLPEEGLKFMVYLQKENIIDESGMPKERFSAEFPKEGPSILRIQQVVRGDSAAYFCASSPGTSGSYTNNEQFFGPGTRLTVL.

A few counts support this clone. Other DNA sequences in the sample encode the same CDR3. J is TRBJ1-5 and V is TRBV30; no clear D gene. This CDR3 has 15 amino acids. Germline-derived CDR1 and CDR2 are GTSNPN and SVGIG (reference sequence). V shed 0 bases and J shed 2 bases, with 11 bases lying between them. CDR3 sequence reads: CAWSVATFGNQPQHF. The DNA of the CDR3 is TGTGCCTGGAGTGTAGCGACATTCGGCAATCAGCCCCAGCATTTT. Complete variable domain (other parts from reference TRBV30 and TRBJ1-5): SQTIHQWPATLVQPVGSPLSLECTVEGTSNPNLYWYRQAAGRGLQLLFYSVGIGQISSEVPQNLSASRPQDRQFILSSKKLLLSDSGFYLCAWSVATFGNQPQHFGDGTRLSIL.

With respect to this clone: One junction end disagrees with the germline gene, perhaps due to a read error. The chain carries TRBV4-3 and TRBJ2-2; 9 bases match TRBD2. This CDR3 comprises 14 residues. Germline CDR1 LGHNA, CDR2 YSLEER. CDR3 sequence reads: CASRGLANTGELFF. The CDR3 coding sequence is TGCGCGAGCAGGGGACTAGCAAACACCGGGGAGCTGTTTTTT.

The rearrangement links TRBV10-2 to TRBJ2-5; tentatively, D is TRBD1 (5 bases). The length of the CDR3 is 15 residues. Germline V lookup: CDR1 WSHSY, CDR2 SAAADI. The V end lost 2 bases, the J end lost 5 bases, and 15 bases lay between the germline ends. Here the CDR3 DNA reads TGCGCCAGCAGTGAGGCTGCGATTCCAGGGGAGACCCAGTACTTC. It is translated as CASSEAAIPGETQYF.

This clone was found once. The chain uses TRBV11-2 and TRBJ2-3, with 8 positions matching TRBD2. This CDR3 comprises 15 residues. V lost 5 bases to trimming and J lost 0 bases; unmatched junction nucleotides: 4. Germline CDR1 SGHAT, CDR2 FQNNGV. Here the CDR3 reads CASSRTSPSTDTQYF. The CDR3 nucleotides read TGTGCCAGCAGCCGGACTAGCCCTAGCACAGATACGCAGTATTTT.

This clone was found once. The chain combines TRBV4-3 with TRBJ1-6; D is unresolved. Trimming removed 0 bases from V and 9 bases from J, with 6 bases in between. The CDR3 has 13 amino acids. Germline assignment: CDR1 LGHNA and CDR2 YSLEER. This CDR3 reads CASSQDRGSPLHF. In nucleotides, the CDR3 is TGCGCCAGCAGCCAAGATCGGGGTTCACCCCTCCACTTT.

This rearrangement joins TRBV18 to TRBJ1-1; the D is unclear. CDR3 length: 15 amino acids. Trimming removed 2 bases from V and 1 base from J, with 11 bases in between. The germline V gene encodes CDR1 KGHSH and CDR2 LQKENI. The CDR3 sequence is CASSPLVVGNTEAFF. The CDR3, as DNA: TGTGCCAGCTCACCATTAGTCGTGGGGAACACTGAAGCTTTCTTT. The full variable domain, with the rest looked up from reference TRBV18 and TRBJ1-1, is NAGVMQNPRHLVRRRGQEARLRCSPMKGHSHVYWYRQLPEEGLKFMVYLQKENIIDESGMPKERFSAEFPKEGPSILRIQQVVRGDSAAYFCASSPLVVGNTEAFFGQGTRLTVV.

The genes are TRBV10-3 and TRBJ2-7; 16 nucleotides agree with TRBD2. CDR3 length equals 16 residues. Trimming removed 6 bases from V and 6 bases from J; junction bases left unmatched: 8. CDR1 is ENHRY, CDR2 SYGVKD, per germline. The CDR3 region is CAIRPGLAGGPSEQYF. The CDR3 DNA is TGTGCCATCAGACCGGGACTAGCGGGAGGGCCGAGCGAGCAGTACTTC.

In nucleotides, the CDR3 is TGCGCCAGCAGCTTGGTCGAGGCGGAGGGTGAGCAGTTCTTC. Protein product: CASSLVEAEGEQFF. V usage is TRBV5-1 and J usage is TRBJ2-1, with D maybe TRBD2 (6 bases). Germline lookup yields CDR1 SGHRS and CDR2 YFSETQ. CDR3 length equals 14 residues. V lost 0 bases and J lost 9, with 13 bases in between.

The J gene is TRBJ2-7, the V gene TRBV27; D is possibly TRBD1 or TRBD2 (5 bases each). The germline V gene encodes CDR1 MNHEY and CDR2 SMNVEV (reference sequence). CDR3 length: 14 residues. The V end lost 5 bases, the J end lost 2 bases, and 13 bases lay between the germline ends. The CDR3 reads CASSVRDGPYEQYF. CDR3 bases: TGTGCCAGCAGTGTTAGGGACGGCCCCTACGAGCAGTACTTC.

The chain recombines TRBV10-2 with TRBJ1-1; D may be TRBD1 (5 bases). This CDR3 comprises 12 residues. V shed 8 bases and J shed 1 base, with 8 bases lying between them. Germline V lookup: CDR1 WSHSY, CDR2 SAAADI. CDR3 sequence: CASRGPNTEAFF. CDR3 nucleotide sequence: TGCGCCAGCCGGGGACCGAACACTGAAGCTTTCTTT.

This chain connects TRBV5-6 to TRBJ2-3; 9 bases are shared with TRBD1. The germline V gene encodes CDR1 SGHDT and CDR2 YYEEEE. The CDR3 runs 15 residues. Trimming removed 2 bases from V and 2 bases from J; junction bases left unmatched: 3. The CDR3 region is CASSFGTGSTDTQYF. In DNA form, the CDR3 reads TGTGCCAGCAGCTTCGGGACAGGGTCCACAGATACGCAGTATTTT. The variable domain in full, completed from reference TRBV5-6 and TRBJ2-3, reads DAGVTQSPTHLIKTRGQQVTLRCSPKSGHDTVSWYQQALGQGPQFIFQYYEEEERQRGNFPDRFSGHQFPNYSSELNVNALLLGDSALYLCASSFGTGSTDTQYFGPGTRLTVL.

The CDR3 loop reads CASSLRGGTQYF. CDR3 in DNA: TGTGCCAGCAGTTTAAGGGGGGGGACCCAGTACTTC. This rearrangement joins TRBV28 to TRBJ2-5; D is possibly TRBD2 (7 bases). The germline V gene encodes CDR1 MDHEN and CDR2 SYDVKM. The CDR3 consists of 12 residues. V was trimmed by 2 bases and J by 7 bases, leaving 8 bases between them.

This clone was detected only once. This chain connects TRBV7-3 to TRBJ2-2, with D perhaps matching TRBD1 or TRBD2 (5 bases each). The CDR3 runs to 13 residues. Germline lookup yields CDR1 SGHTA and CDR2 FQGTGA. V was trimmed by 3 bases and J by 6 bases, leaving 8 bases between them. CDR3 sequence (DNA): TGTGCCAGCAGCTTTGGGGGTTCCGGGGAGCTGTTTTTT. Translated: CASSFGGSGELFF.